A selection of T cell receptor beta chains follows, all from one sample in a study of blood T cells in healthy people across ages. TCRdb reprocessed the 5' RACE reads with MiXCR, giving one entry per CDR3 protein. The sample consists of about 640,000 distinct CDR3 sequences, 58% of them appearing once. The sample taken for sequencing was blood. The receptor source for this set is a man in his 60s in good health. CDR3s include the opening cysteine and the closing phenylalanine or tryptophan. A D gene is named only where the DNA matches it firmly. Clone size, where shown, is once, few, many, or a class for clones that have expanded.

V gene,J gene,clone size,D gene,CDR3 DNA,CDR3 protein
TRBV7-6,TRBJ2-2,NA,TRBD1,TGTGCCAGCAGCTGGGGACAGGGGGTTTTGTCCGGGGAGCTGTTTTTT,CASSWGQGVLSGELFF
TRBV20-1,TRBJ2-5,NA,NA,TGCAGTGCTAGAGCGGTGGGGATGGAGACCCAGTACTTC,CSARAVGMETQYF
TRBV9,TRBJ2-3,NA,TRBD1,TGTGCCAGCAGCTATGGACAGGTTTCCCACAATACGCAGTATTTT,CASSYGQVSHNTQYF
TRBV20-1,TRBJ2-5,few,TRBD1,TGCAGTGCTAGAAAGCCGGGACAGGGAGCCCTCCTCCTTGGGGAGCAGTACTTC,CSARKPGQGALLLGEQYF
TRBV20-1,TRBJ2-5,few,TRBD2,TGCAGTGCCACCCTAGCGGGGGGGGCAGGTGAGACCCAGTACTTC,CSATLAGGAGETQYF
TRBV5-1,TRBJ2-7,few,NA,TGCGCCAGCAGCTTGGCGCAGGGAATCAACGAGCAGTACTTC,CASSLAQGINEQYF
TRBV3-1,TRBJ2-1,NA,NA,TGTGCCAGCAGCCAAGTGGGGTCAGTCTACAATGAGCAGTTCTTC,CASSQVGSVYNEQFF
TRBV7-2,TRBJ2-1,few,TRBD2,TGTGCCAGCAGTCCGGGGGGGCCCCACAATGAGCAGTTCTTC,CASSPGGPHNEQFF
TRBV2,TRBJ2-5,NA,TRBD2,TGTGCCATCATTGCCGGGGGGAAACAAGAGACCCAGTACTTC,CAIIAGGKQETQYF
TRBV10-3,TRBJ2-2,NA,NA,TGTGCCATCAGTGAGTCTTTGCCTGTGAACACCGGGGAGCTGTTTTTT,CAISESLPVNTGELFF
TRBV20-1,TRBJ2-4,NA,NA,TGCAGTGCAGCTGGGGGAGTAGCCAAAAACATTCAGTACTTC,CSAAGGVAKNIQYF
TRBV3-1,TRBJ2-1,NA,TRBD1,TGTGCCAGCAGCCGGGCGGGGACAGGAAGTGCTAATGAGCAGTTCTTC,CASSRAGTGSANEQFF
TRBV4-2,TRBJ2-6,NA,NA,TGTGCCAGCAGCCAAGCTGGTACCTCTGGGGCCAACGTCCTGACTTTC,CASSQAGTSGANVLTF
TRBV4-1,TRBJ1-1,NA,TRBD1,TGCGCCAGCAGGGTAGTACAGGGGGGGAACACTGAAGCTTTCTTT,CASRVVQGGNTEAFF
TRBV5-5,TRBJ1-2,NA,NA,TGTGCCAGCAGCCCCTGGACCGCTAACTATGGCTACACCTTC,CASSPWTANYGYTF
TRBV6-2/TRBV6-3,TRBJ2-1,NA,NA,TGTGCCAGCAGCCCCGTCTACAATGAGCAGTTCTTC,CASSPVYNEQFF
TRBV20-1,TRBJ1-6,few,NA,TGCAGTGCTAGAGAAGGGGCTCGCCCCTATAATTCACCCCTCCACTTT,CSAREGARPYNSPLHF
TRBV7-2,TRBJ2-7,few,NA,TGTGCCAGCACAGCTGGGGAGATGACCTCCTACGAGCAGTACTTC,CASTAGEMTSYEQYF
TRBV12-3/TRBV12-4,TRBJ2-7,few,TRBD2,TGTGCCAGCAGCCGAGGGACTAGGTCCCCAAGCTCCTACGAGCAGTACTTC,CASSRGTRSPSSYEQYF
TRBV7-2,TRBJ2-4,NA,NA,TGTGCCAGCAGCTCGACAGCAGTCAAAAACATTCAGTACTTC,CASSSTAVKNIQYF
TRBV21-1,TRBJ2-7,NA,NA,TGTGCCAGCAGCGGAACAAAGAGTCGGGACACCAACTACGAGCAGTACTTC,CASSGTKSRDTNYEQYF
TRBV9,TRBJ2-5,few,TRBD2,TGTGCCAGCAGCGGCGGGGGGAACACCCAAGAGACCCAGTACTTC,CASSGGGNTQETQYF
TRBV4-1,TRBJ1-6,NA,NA,TGCGCCAGCAGCCAAGATCTGTTAGGGAATTCACCCCTCCACTTT,CASSQDLLGNSPLHF
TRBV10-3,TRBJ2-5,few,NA,TGTGCCATCAGGGCAGGGGACGAAGAGACCCAGTACTTC,CAIRAGDEETQYF
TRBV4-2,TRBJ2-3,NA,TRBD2,TGTGCCAGCAGCCAAGAGGGACTAGCGGACACAGATACGCGGTATTTT,CASSQEGLADTDTRYF
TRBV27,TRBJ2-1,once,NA,TGTGCCAGCAGTTTATCGGGGCCAGGGGCCGTCTACAATGAGCAGTTCTTC,CASSLSGPGAVYNEQFF
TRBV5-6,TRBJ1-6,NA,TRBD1,TGTGCCAGCAGCCTCCGGGACAGGGGGGACAATTCACCCCTCCACTTT,CASSLRDRGDNSPLHF